The 9 T cell receptor beta chains given below trace back to one sample, sequenced in a study of blood T cell repertoires in COVID-19. Here immunoSEQ multiplex PCR was the method, and the copy in TCRdb shows in-frame clones only, minus some. The profile shows roughly 300,000 clones, 87% of them singletons. The specimen sequenced was PBMCs or T cells enriched from blood (not recorded which). These receptors originate from a woman aged 25 to 39 who had recovered from COVID-19.

The J gene is TRBJ1-1, the V gene TRBV2; D possibly corresponds to TRBD1 (5 bases). Germline V gene lookup returns CDR1 SNHLY and CDR2 FYNNEI. The length of the CDR3 is 12 residues. V was pared by 10 bases and J by 5 bases, with 14 bases between. As DNA, the CDR3 is TGTGCCATCGGGGGACGGACGACTGAAGCTTTCTTT. It codes for CAIGGRTTEAFF.

The genes are TRBV4-3 and TRBJ2-5, with 11 bases lining up with TRBD2. CDR1 is LGHNA, CDR2 YSLEER, per germline. The V and J ends lost 4 bases and 0 bases, in that order; junction bases with no gene match: 1. The CDR3 totals 15 residues. This CDR3 is CASSPGLADQETQYF. The CDR3 DNA sequence: TGCGCCAGCAGCCCGGGACTAGCGGACCAAGAGACCCAGTACTTC.

CDR3 in DNA: TGCAGCGTTGCCCCGACAGGGATGAGTGAAAAACTGTTTTTT. Its protein product is CSVAPTGMSEKLFF. This chain uses TRBV29-1 with TRBJ1-4, with 7 nucleotides matching TRBD1. Trimming took 4 bases from V and 7 from J; bases not matched to a gene: 9. The CDR3 extends over 14 amino acids. Germline CDR1 is SQVTM and CDR2 is ANQGSEA. Using reference TRBV29-1 and TRBJ1-4 for the parts outside the CDR3, the full variable domain is SAVISQKPSRDICQRGTSLTIQCQVDSQVTMMFWYRQQPGQSLTLIATANQGSEATYESGFVIDKFPISRPNLTFSTLTVSNMSPEDSSIYLCSVAPTGMSEKLFFGSGTQLSVL.

A remark on this clone: Other DNA sequences within the sample encode an identical CDR3. The genes are TRBV7-9 and TRBJ2-5; no clear D. This CDR3 contains 12 residues. Trimming left V 3 bases short and J 5 bases short, with 7 bases between. Germline assignment: CDR1 SEHNR and CDR2 FQNEAQ (reference sequence). The CDR3 bases are TGTGCCAGCAGCTTGGCGAGGGAGACCCAGTACTTC. Translating gives CASSLARETQYF.

This rearrangement joins TRBV9 to TRBJ1-1; 7 nucleotides agree with TRBD1. Trimming at V came to 3 bases and at J to 4 bases, leaving 9 bases not matched to a gene. The CDR3 totals 15 residues. Looked up from germline, CDR1 is SGDLS and CDR2 is YYNGEE. CDR3 sequence (DNA): TGTGCCAGCAGCGCTTATGACAGGGCAGGCACTGAAGCTTTCTTT. It codes for CASSAYDRAGTEAFF. Combining the CDR3 with reference TRBV9 and TRBJ1-1 gives the whole variable domain DSGVTQTPKHLITATGQRVTLRCSPRSGDLSVYWYQQSLDQGLQFLIQYYNGEERAKGNILERFSAQQFPDLHSELNLSSLELGDSALYFCASSAYDRAGTEAFFGQGTRLTVV.

V and J are TRBV9 and TRBJ2-2; 7 nucleotides align to TRBD1. Germline lookup yields CDR1 SGDLS and CDR2 YYNGEE. The length of the CDR3 is 14 residues. The ends lost 4 bases at V and 5 bases at J; junction bases unmatched: 5. CDR3 in amino acids: CASSKRQGTGELFF. CDR3 DNA sequence: TGTGCCAGCAGCAAACGACAGGGTACCGGGGAGCTGTTTTTT.

CDR3 sequence (DNA): TGTGCCTGGAACAGGGGGGGGTTTTACGAGCAGTACTTC. This codes for CAWNRGGFYEQYF. The V call is TRBV30, the J call TRBJ2-7, with TRBD1 as a possible D gene (8 bases). Germline CDR1 is GTSNPN and CDR2 is SVGIG (reference sequence). The germline V and J ends were trimmed by 4 bases and 4 bases, with 14 bases remaining between them. This CDR3 is built from 13 residues.

V gene TRBV27 combines with J gene TRBJ2-7, with 7 positions matching TRBD2. CDR3 length: 15 amino acids. J lost 2 bases, V lost 5 bases, and 9 bases had no gene match. CDR1 and CDR2 (germline): MNHEY, SMNVEV (reference sequence). CDR3 bases: TGTGCCAGCAGTCTAAAACGGGCGGGAGCCTACGAGCAGTACTTC. As protein: CASSLKRAGAYEQYF.

V and J are TRBV6-2 or TRBV6-3 and TRBJ1-1; the D gene is possibly TRBD1 (5 bases). Trimming shortened V by 2 bases and J by 4 bases, and 8 bases separated the two germline ends. The CDR3 has 13 residues. The germline V gene has CDR1 MNHEY and CDR2 SVGEGT. For the CDR3, the DNA is TGTGCCAGCAGTTACGAGACAGCCACTGAAGCTTTCTTT. Its translation: CASSYETATEAFF.